One sample yielded the 8 T cell receptor beta chains listed below, sequenced in a study of blood T cell repertoires in COVID-19. Assay used: immunoSEQ multiplex PCR; TCRdb lists only in-frame clones, some missing. The sample carries roughly 250,000 clones, over 65% recorded once. Sequenced material: peripheral blood. All receptors come from an elderly woman with acute or convalescent COVID-19.

This chain connects TRBV7-2 to TRBJ2-7; TRBD2 agrees at 8 bases. V trimming: 1 base; J trimming: 4 bases; junction bases outside the gene matches: 6. The germline V gene encodes CDR1 SGHTA and CDR2 FQGNSA. This CDR3 has 15 amino acids. In nucleotides, the CDR3 is TGTGCCAGCAGCTTAGGCTTCCGGGGGGGATACGAGCAGTACTTC. Protein product: CASSLGFRGGYEQYF.

Ten or more counts support this clone. This rearrangement joins TRBV18 to TRBJ2-2, with a weak D call TRBD1 (6 bases). The CDR3 covers 17 residues. The V gene lost 0 bases and the J gene lost 1 base, with 12 bases spanning the gap. In germline, CDR1 is KGHSH, CDR2 LQKENI. The CDR3 nucleotides are TGTGCCAGCTCACCACCGAACAGGGACGGGAACACCGGGGAGCTGTTTTTT. Amino acids: CASSPPNRDGNTGELFF.

The chain links TRBV5-5 to TRBJ1-1; 8 bases line up with TRBD1. The CDR3 has 13 residues. Germline trimming cut 4 bases from V and 4 bases from J; bases unmatched to any gene: 3. The germline V gene has CDR1 SGHKS and CDR2 YYEKEE (reference sequence). The CDR3 protein is CASSLTGGTEAFF. In nucleotides, the CDR3 is TGTGCCAGCAGCCTAACAGGGGGCACTGAAGCTTTCTTT.

The sample holds a few counts of this clone. The chain combines TRBV10-2 with TRBJ2-5, with 8 bases lining up with TRBD2. CDR1 WSHSY and CDR2 SAAADI come from the germline V gene. The CDR3 contains 15 residues. J was trimmed by 3 bases and V by 6 bases; bases with no gene match: 9. This CDR3 is CASSAIAGPKETQYF. CDR3 coding DNA: TGCGCCAGCAGCGCAATAGCGGGGCCCAAAGAGACCCAGTACTTC.

The chain couples TRBV19 to TRBJ1-1; a possible D gene is TRBD1 (5 bases). CDR1 and CDR2 (germline): LNHDA, SQIVND (reference sequence). Trimming shortened V by 7 bases and J by 5 bases, and 20 bases separated the two germline ends. There are 15 residues in the CDR3. The CDR3 here is CASTSWFWGGTEAFF. The DNA of the CDR3 is TGTGCCAGTACCTCGTGGTTTTGGGGGGGGACTGAAGCTTTCTTT.

The chain couples TRBV11-2 to TRBJ1-3; the D gene is possibly TRBD1 (6 bases). The CDR3 runs 15 residues. CDR1 SGHAT and CDR2 FQNNGV come from the germline V gene. With 4 bases removed from V and 2 bases from J, the gap between germline ends came to 12 bases. The CDR3 region has the DNA TGTGCCAGCAGCTATACGACAGGCGCTGGAAACACCATATATTTT. Translation gives CASSYTTGAGNTIYF.

The rearrangement uses TRBV5-1 and TRBJ2-2; possibly TRBD2 for D (6 bases). Germline V gene data show CDR1 as SGHRS and CDR2 as YFSETQ. Trimming removed 1 base at V and 3 bases at J, with 10 bases between. This CDR3 comprises 15 residues. The CDR3 region is CASSLSQRDTGELFF. CDR3 nucleotide sequence: TGCGCCAGCAGCTTGTCCCAGCGGGACACCGGGGAGCTGTTTTTT. Supplemented by reference TRBV5-1 and TRBJ2-2, the full variable domain reads KAGVTQTPRYLIKTRGQQVTLSCSPISGHRSVSWYQQTPGQGLQFLFEYFSETQRNKGNFPGRFSGRQFSNSRSEMNVSTLELGDSALYLCASSLSQRDTGELFFGEGSRLTVL.

The V call is TRBV4-1, the J call TRBJ2-4, with a weak D call TRBD2 (5 bases). CDR3 size: 16 residues. V dropped 0 bases and J dropped 7 bases, with 16 bases sitting between them. Germline loops: CDR1 MGHRA, CDR2 YSYEKL. In nucleotides, the CDR3 is TGCGCCAGCAGCCAAGATTACGAGTCCATAGCGAACATTCAGTACTTC. This sequence encodes CASSQDYESIANIQYF.